One sample yielded the 21 T cell receptor beta chains listed below, sequenced in a study of shared clonotypes between healthy human individuals. Repertoires were generated with immunoSEQ multiplex PCR, while TCRdb's copy carries only in-frame clones and drops some. The table has some 510,000 clones, 70% to 80% seen once; the top ten hold 10% to 15%. The sequencing sample was made of PBMCs. The receptors shown here come from a middle-aged woman in good health. Some clones in this sample may be carry-over from other donors' samples.

The chain uses TRBV21-1 and TRBJ1-2. TRBV21-1 represents a pseudogene. There are 12 residues in the CDR3. As DNA, the CDR3 is TGTGCCAGCAGCAAAGAGGACGGGAGCTACACCTTC. It yields the protein CASSKEDGSYTF.

The chain links TRBV5-1 to TRBJ1-4; 10 nucleotides agree with TRBD1. The CDR3 covers 13 residues. The germline CDR1 and CDR2 sequences are SGHRS and YFSETQ. V dropped 6 bases and J dropped 8; count of bases not matched to a gene: 4. The CDR3 DNA sequence: TGCGCCAGCAAGGGGACAGGGGAGGAAAAACTGTTTTTT. It encodes CASKGTGEEKLFF. The variable domain in full, with the rest retrieved from reference TRBV5-1 and TRBJ1-4, is KAGVTQTPRYLIKTRGQQVTLSCSPISGHRSVSWYQQTPGQGLQFLFEYFSETQRNKGNFPGRFSGRQFSNSRSEMNVSTLELGDSALYLCASKGTGEEKLFFGSGTQLSVL.

The V call is TRBV4-1, the J call TRBJ1-3, with D possibly TRBD1 on 5 matching bases. CDR1 is MGHRA, CDR2 YSYEKL, per germline. V lost 2 bases, J lost 0 bases, and 20 bases lay in between. CDR3 length: 19 amino acids. As DNA, the CDR3 is TGCGCCAGCAGCCAATTGGCTTGGCAGGGAAAGTCCTCTGGAAACACCATATATTTT. The encoded protein is CASSQLAWQGKSSGNTIYF.

The gene calls are TRBV7-9 and TRBJ2-5; D is possibly TRBD2 (5 bases). CDR3 size: 14 residues. The V end lost 5 bases, the J end lost 2 bases, and 12 bases lay between the germline ends. From germline, CDR1 is SEHNR and CDR2 FQNEAQ (reference sequence). CDR3 bases: TGTGCCAGCAGCCCAAGAGGACTGCAAGAGACCCAGTACTTC. Translation: CASSPRGLQETQYF.

Details on this clone: The junction departs from germline at one end; a sequencing error may be responsible. The gene calls are TRBV7-2 and TRBJ1-2; 7 bases map to TRBD1. Per germline, CDR1 SGHTA and CDR2 FQGNSA. This CDR3 comprises 13 residues. The DNA of the CDR3 is TGTGCCAGCAGCCCAGACAGGGTCTATGGCTACGCCTTC. Its translation: CASSPDRVYGYAF.

This rearrangement joins TRBV28 to TRBJ2-7; D is possibly TRBD2 (5 bases). There are 16 residues in the CDR3. In germline, CDR1 is MDHEN, CDR2 SYDVKM. V lost 6 bases and J lost 4, with 22 bases in between. In nucleotides, the CDR3 is TGTGCCAGCAGCCTTCATACGGAGAGGGCCAAATACGAGCAGTACTTC. Its translation is CASSLHTERAKYEQYF. The variable domain in full, with the rest retrieved from reference TRBV28 and TRBJ2-7, is DVKVTQSSRYLVKRTGEKVFLECVQDMDHENMFWYRQDPGLGLRLIYFSYDVKMKEKGDIPEGYSVSREKKERFSLILESASTNQTSMYLCASSLHTERAKYEQYFGPGTRLTVT.

This clone showed up just a few times. V and J are TRBV5-1 and TRBJ2-2; no reliable D call. Germline-derived CDR1 and CDR2 are SGHRS and YFSETQ. Trimming left V 0 bases short and J 9 bases short, with 15 bases between. The CDR3 is 15 amino acids. The CDR3 nucleotides are TGCGCCAGCAGCTTGGCCGAGCCGGGTAGCCGGGAGCTGTTTTTT. Translating it yields CASSLAEPGSRELFF.

The V gene is TRBV29-1, the J gene TRBJ1-2; D gene unclear. The CDR3 extends over 13 amino acids. Germline lookup yields CDR1 SQVTM and CDR2 ANQGSEA. Trimming took off 2 bases at V and 4 bases at J, with 11 bases between the two ends. CDR3 sequence: CSVESAGIYGYTF. Written as DNA, the CDR3 is TGCAGCGTTGAATCAGCGGGCATCTATGGCTACACCTTC.

V gene TRBV19 combines with J gene TRBJ2-1, with D possibly matching TRBD1 (5 bases). V dropped 1 base and J dropped 7 bases, with 8 bases sitting between them. Per the germline V gene, CDR1 is LNHDA and CDR2 is SQIVND (reference sequence). The CDR3 is made up of 13 amino acids. The CDR3 protein is CASSIVRANEQFF. In DNA, the CDR3 is TGTGCCAGTAGTATAGTCAGGGCGAATGAGCAGTTCTTC.

The rearrangement links TRBV18 to TRBJ2-2; 9 bases match TRBD2. The CDR3 consists of 16 residues. The trim removed 0 bases at V and 7 bases at J, leaving 6 bases unmatched. Germline values: CDR1 KGHSH, CDR2 LQKENI. The CDR3 DNA is TGTGCCAGCTCACCACCTAGCGGGAGTTACAGCGGGGAGCTGTTTTTT. Translated: CASSPPSGSYSGELFF.

There are a few counts of this clone. The chain has TRBV5-1 and TRBJ2-1; the D is unclear. V lost 0 bases, J lost 8 bases, and 9 bases lay in between. This CDR3 is built from 13 residues. From germline, CDR1 is SGHRS and CDR2 YFSETQ. The CDR3 reads CASSLDRIYEQFF. The CDR3, as DNA: TGCGCCAGCAGCTTGGATAGGATCTATGAGCAGTTCTTC.

V usage is TRBV7-2 and J usage is TRBJ2-7; a weak D match, TRBD1 (6 bases). V gave up 2 bases and J gave up 2 bases, with 16 bases separating them. The germline gives CDR1 SGHTA, CDR2 FQGNSA. The CDR3 spans 16 residues. The DNA for the CDR3 is TGTGCCAGCAGCTTAATTCCGGCAGGGGAAGCCTACGAGCAGTACTTC. As protein: CASSLIPAGEAYEQYF.

The genes are TRBV2 and TRBJ2-2; 14 nucleotides align to TRBD2. Trimming took 8 bases from V and 5 from J; bases not matched to a gene: 4. The CDR3 loop spans 15 amino acids. Per the germline V gene, CDR1 is SNHLY and CDR2 is FYNNEI. This CDR3 is CASGLAGGGTGELFF. CDR3 nucleotide sequence: TGTGCCAGCGGACTAGCGGGAGGTGGGACCGGGGAGCTGTTTTTT.

The genes are TRBV10-3 and TRBJ2-3; TRBD1 or TRBD2 may be the D gene (5 bases each). V lost 8 bases and J lost 2, with 8 bases in between. The CDR3 totals 12 residues. Per germline, CDR1 ENHRY and CDR2 SYGVKD. The CDR3 is CAIQGVTDTQYF. The CDR3 nucleotides read TGTGCCATCCAGGGAGTCACAGATACGCAGTATTTT.

This clone was counted once. CDR3 DNA: TGCGCCAGCAGCCGACAGGGATATCAGCCCCAGCATTTT. Translation: CASSRQGYQPQHF. The V gene is TRBV4-1, the J gene TRBJ1-5, with TRBD1 matching over 7 bases. V shed 4 bases and J 5 bases; nucleotides not matched to a gene: 2. This CDR3 is 13 amino acids long. The germline V gene has CDR1 MGHRA and CDR2 YSYEKL.

This sequence joins TRBV27 and TRBJ2-1, with 8 bases identical to TRBD2. This CDR3 has 16 amino acids. Trimming removed 5 bases from V and 4 bases from J; junction bases left unmatched: 10. Germline V gene sequence: CDR1 MNHEY, CDR2 SMNVEV (reference sequence). The CDR3 DNA reads as TGTGCCAGCAGTCCCTTTACTAGCGGAATTTACAATGAGCAGTTCTTC. Its translation is CASSPFTSGIYNEQFF.

The rearrangement links TRBV30 to TRBJ1-2, with 10 bases fitting TRBD1. This CDR3 region has 16 residues. V gave up 4 bases and J gave up 1 base; unmatched junction bases: 9. Germline V CDR1 and CDR2: GTSNPN, SVGIG (reference sequence). CDR3 residues: CAWTRQGAAFNYGYTF. CDR3 bases: TGTGCCTGGACCCGACAGGGGGCAGCTTTTAACTATGGCTACACCTTC.

About this clone itself: The junction does not match germline at one end; this may be a read error. The chain employs TRBV19 and TRBJ2-6; tentative D call: TRBD1 (5 bases). Per the germline V gene, CDR1 is LNHDA and CDR2 is SQIVND (reference sequence). The CDR3 extends over 14 amino acids. The CDR3 region is CASSIGSGASVLTF. Here the CDR3 DNA reads TGTGCCAGTAGTATAGGGTCTGGGGCCAGCGTCCTGACTTTC. Together with reference TRBV19 and TRBJ2-6, the CDR3 gives the full variable domain: DGGITQSPKYLFRKEGQNVTLSCEQNLNHDAMYWYRQDPGQGLRLIYYSQIVNDFQKGDIAEGYSVSREKKESFPLTVTSAQKNPTAFYLCASSIGSGASVLTFGAGSRLTVL.

This clone was observed a few times. The genes are TRBV27 and TRBJ2-5; D perhaps matches TRBD1 (6 bases). V lost 6 bases and J lost 5, with 19 bases in between. CDR1 is MNHEY and CDR2 is SMNVEV in the germline V gene (reference sequence). The CDR3 sequence is 15 residues long. The CDR3 bases are TGTGCCAGCAGCCGGACAGCCATCCTACAGGAGACCCAGTACTTC. Its translation: CASSRTAILQETQYF.

The CDR3 DNA is TGTGCCAGCAGCTTGGGGTGGACTCCCGGGGAGCTGTTTTTT. Translation gives CASSLGWTPGELFF. The gene calls are TRBV5-8 and TRBJ2-2; TRBD2 might be the D (5 bases). V lost 0 bases and J lost 6, with 9 bases in between. The germline V gene has CDR1 SGHTS and CDR2 YDEGEE. The CDR3 length is 14 residues.

This sequence joins TRBV5-1 and TRBJ2-5; the D is unclear. The J call is doubtful: the DNA matches TRBJ2-7 better. Looked up from germline, CDR1 is SGHRS and CDR2 is YFSETQ. The CDR3 consists of 15 residues. CDR3 nucleotides: TGCGCCAGCCAAAGTAGGAGTGCCTTCTCCTACGAGCAGTACTTC. Protein sequence: CASQSRSAFSYEQYF.